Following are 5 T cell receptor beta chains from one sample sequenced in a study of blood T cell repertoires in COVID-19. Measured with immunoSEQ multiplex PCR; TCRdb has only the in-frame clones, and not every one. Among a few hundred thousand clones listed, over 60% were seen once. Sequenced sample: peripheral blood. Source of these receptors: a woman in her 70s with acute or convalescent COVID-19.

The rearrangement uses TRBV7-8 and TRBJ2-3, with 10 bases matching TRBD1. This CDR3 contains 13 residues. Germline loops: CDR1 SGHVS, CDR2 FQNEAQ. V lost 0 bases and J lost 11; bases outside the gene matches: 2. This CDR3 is CASSLAWDRGQYF. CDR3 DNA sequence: TGTGCCAGCAGCTTAGCTTGGGACAGGGGGCAGTATTTT.

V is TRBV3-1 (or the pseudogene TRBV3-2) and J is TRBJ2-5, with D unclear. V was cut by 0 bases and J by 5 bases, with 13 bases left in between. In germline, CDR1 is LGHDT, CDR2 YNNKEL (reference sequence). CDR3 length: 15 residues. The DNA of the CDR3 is TGTGCCAGCAGCCAAGATAGCTGGAGTGAGGAGACCCAGTACTTC. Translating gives CASSQDSWSEETQYF.

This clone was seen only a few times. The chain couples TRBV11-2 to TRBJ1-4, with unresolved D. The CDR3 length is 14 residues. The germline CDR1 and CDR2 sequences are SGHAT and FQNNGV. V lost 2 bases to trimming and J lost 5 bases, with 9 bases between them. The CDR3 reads CASSLNAVNEKLFF. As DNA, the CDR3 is TGTGCCAGCAGCTTAAACGCGGTAAATGAAAAACTGTTTTTT. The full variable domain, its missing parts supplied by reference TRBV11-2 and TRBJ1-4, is EAGVAQSPRYKIIEKRQSVAFWCNPISGHATLYWYQQILGQGPKLLIQFQNNGVVDDSQLPKDRFSAERLKGVDSTLKIQPAKLEDSAVYLCASSLNAVNEKLFFGSGTQLSVL.

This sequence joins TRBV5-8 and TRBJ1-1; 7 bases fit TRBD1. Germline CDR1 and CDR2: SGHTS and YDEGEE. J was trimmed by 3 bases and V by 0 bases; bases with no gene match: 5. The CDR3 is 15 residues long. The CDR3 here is CASSLGGRGDTEAFF. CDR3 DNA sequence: TGTGCCAGCAGCTTGGGTGGCAGGGGGGACACTGAAGCTTTCTTT.

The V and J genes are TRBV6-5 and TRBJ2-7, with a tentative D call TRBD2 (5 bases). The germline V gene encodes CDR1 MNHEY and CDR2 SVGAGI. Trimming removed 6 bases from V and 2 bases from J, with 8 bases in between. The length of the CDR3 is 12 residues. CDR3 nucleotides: TGTGCCAGCAGCGGAGGAACCTACGAGCAGTACTTC. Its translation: CASSGGTYEQYF.